The entry that follows covers one TCR beta chain sequence. This entry is derived from a study of follicular helper T cells after annual influenza vaccination. The CDR3 extends over 14 amino acids. V lost 7 bases, J lost 2 bases, and 8 bases stayed unmatched. The germline V gene has CDR1 MNHNS and CDR2 SASEGT. As for time point: 2014-2015 season, 7 days after vaccination. Donors were community-dwelling with no influenza vaccine in the prior 6 months. Assay: immunoSEQ multiplex PCR; the TCRdb copy retains only in-frame clones and omits some. The data contain about 3,200 clones, roughly 80% of them singletons.

The chain couples TRBV6-1 to TRBJ2-7; TRBD2 agrees at 7 bases. The receptor's source is an adult who received the influenza vaccine. Sequencing was performed on CXCR5+ CD38- circulating T follicular helper cells from blood, taken 7 days after influenza vaccination. As to subset: circulating Tfh, non-naive CD4+CXCR5+PD-1+ (ICOS+CD38+ or ICOS-CD38-). The DNA of the CDR3 is TGTGCCAGCAAGCGGGCTAGCGGAACCTACGAGCAGTACTTC. Translation: CASKRASGTYEQYF.